The 26 T cell receptor beta chains given below trace back to one sample, sequenced in a study of blood T cell repertoires in COVID-19. Only in-frame clones appear in the TCRdb table, and some are missing; sequencing was by immunoSEQ multiplex PCR. The data contain 150,000 to 190,000 clones, about 86% of them singletons. The sample taken for sequencing was PBMCs or T cells enriched from blood (not recorded which). All receptors derive from a man in his forties or fifties who had recovered from COVID-19.

The genes are TRBV2 and TRBJ1-2; TRBD1 aligns across 8 bases. CDR3 length: 14 residues. V lost 4 bases to trimming and J lost 5 bases; unmatched junction nucleotides: 6. The germline CDR1 and CDR2 sequences are SNHLY and FYNNEI. The CDR3 protein is CASSGGQGWYGYTF. The CDR3 region has the DNA TGTGCCAGCAGTGGCGGACAGGGTTGGTATGGCTACACCTTC.

The CDR3 region is CASSLDRGRSEAFF. DNA of the CDR3: TGTGCCAGCAGCCTAGACAGGGGGAGATCTGAAGCTTTCTTT. The rearrangement links TRBV2 to TRBJ1-1; TRBD1 matches 9 bases. V was clipped by 6 bases and J by 6 bases; unmatched bases: 8. Germline V CDR1 and CDR2: SNHLY, FYNNEI. The CDR3 extends over 14 amino acids.

This clone was observed a single time. V gene TRBV6-5 combines with J gene TRBJ1-4, with 10 bases matching TRBD1. The V segment lost 4 bases and the J segment 8 bases; nucleotides outside the gene matches: 10. This CDR3 region has 16 residues. Germline V gene data show CDR1 as MNHEY and CDR2 as SVGAGI. CDR3 DNA sequence: TGTGCCAGCAGTTTTCAACCGGGACAGGGGAGAGAAAAACTGTTTTTT. As protein: CASSFQPGQGREKLFF.

CDR3 loop: CATSRDPRTFTEAFF. The CDR3 coding sequence is TGTGCCACCAGCAGAGATCCCAGAACCTTCACTGAAGCTTTCTTT. The rearrangement links TRBV15 to TRBJ1-1, with D uncertain. With 0 bases removed from V and 4 bases from J, the gap between germline ends came to 12 bases. CDR1 is LNHNV, CDR2 YYDKDF, per germline (reference sequence). The CDR3 runs 15 residues.

V and J are TRBV20-1 and TRBJ1-1; no clear D. Germline CDR1 reads DFQATT; CDR2 reads SNEGSKA (reference sequence). V was trimmed by 3 bases and J by 4 bases, leaving 3 bases between them. This CDR3 region has 10 residues. CDR3 coding DNA: TGCAGTGCTAGCGTCACTGAAGCTTTCTTT. Translation: CSASVTEAFF.

In this sample, this clone turned up once. The J gene is TRBJ2-7, the V gene TRBV15; the D gene is possibly TRBD2 (5 bases). Germline CDR1 is LNHNV and CDR2 is YYDKDF (reference sequence). V dropped 4 bases and J dropped 0 bases, with 10 bases sitting between them. The CDR3 runs to 14 residues. CDR3 DNA: TGTGCCACCAGCACGGTGGCGGGCTCCTACGAGCAGTACTTC. Its translation: CATSTVAGSYEQYF.

V is TRBV7-3 and J is TRBJ2-1; 13 nucleotides line up with TRBD2. With 2 bases clipped from V and 0 bases from J, the junction kept 7 bases outside the gene matches. Germline V lookup: CDR1 SGHTA, CDR2 FQGTGA. The CDR3 runs to 19 residues. The DNA of the CDR3 is TGTGCCAGCAGCTTATTCGGACTAGCGGGGGAGATCTCCTACAATGAGCAGTTCTTC. This encodes CASSLFGLAGEISYNEQFF.

CDR3 coding DNA: TGTGCCAGTAGTATAGTACAGGGTGATGGCTACACCTTC. Translating gives CASSIVQGDGYTF. This chain uses TRBV19 with TRBJ1-2; TRBD1 might be the D (6 bases). The germline V gene encodes CDR1 LNHDA and CDR2 SQIVND (reference sequence). The CDR3 runs to 13 residues. With 1 base removed from V and 6 bases from J, the gap between germline ends came to 9 bases.

The chain recombines TRBV18 with TRBJ1-1, with TRBD1 matching over 8 bases. This CDR3 contains 14 residues. Germline V gene lookup returns CDR1 KGHSH and CDR2 LQKENI. V lost 3 bases, J lost 3 bases, and 3 bases stayed unmatched. The CDR3 coding sequence is TGTGCCAGCTCACCTCCACAGGGGGACACTGAAGCTTTCTTT. It specifies CASSPPQGDTEAFF.

J is TRBJ1-4 and V is TRBV3-1 (or the pseudogene TRBV3-2), with 7 nucleotides matching TRBD1. The V gene's germline CDR1 is LGHDT and CDR2 YNNKEL (reference sequence). The CDR3 has 16 residues. V lost 0 bases to trimming and J lost 0 bases; unmatched junction nucleotides: 1. CDR3 sequence: CASSQDGTATNEKLFF. As DNA, the CDR3 is TGTGCCAGCAGCCAAGACGGGACAGCAACTAATGAAAAACTGTTTTTT.

This chain links TRBV5-5 with TRBJ2-1; TRBD2 might be the D (7 bases). The germline CDR1 and CDR2 sequences are SGHKS and YYEKEE (reference sequence). The CDR3 loop spans 15 amino acids. V lost 3 bases to trimming and J lost 4 bases, with 14 bases between them. CDR3 loop: CASSSAGAVYNEQFF. The CDR3 DNA is TGTGCCAGCAGCTCTGCGGGGGCCGTGTACAATGAGCAGTTCTTC.

The chain is built from TRBV7-3 and TRBJ2-7, with 8 bases lining up with TRBD1. The trim removed 3 bases at V and 7 bases at J, leaving 8 bases unmatched. CDR1 and CDR2 (germline): SGHTA, FQGTGA. This CDR3 contains 14 residues. The chain's CDR3 is CASSLGTGSYEQYF. CDR3 DNA sequence: TGTGCCAGCAGCTTGGGGACAGGAAGCTATGAGCAGTACTTC.

This chain uses TRBV7-3 with TRBJ1-2, with D possibly TRBD1 on 5 matching bases. V was cut by 5 bases and J by 7 bases, with 14 bases left in between. The V gene's germline CDR1 is SGHTA and CDR2 FQGTGA. The CDR3 sequence is 13 residues long. The CDR3 loop is CASSGAPGRGYTF. The CDR3 bases are TGTGCCAGCAGCGGGGCACCCGGTCGTGGCTACACCTTC. Combining the CDR3 with reference TRBV7-3 and TRBJ1-2 gives the whole variable domain GAGVSQTPSNKVTEKGKYVELRCDPISGHTALYWYRQSLGQGPEFLIYFQGTGAADDSGLPNDRFFAVRPEGSVSTLKIQRTERGDSAVYLCASSGAPGRGYTFGSGTRLTVV.

V and J are TRBV7-8 and TRBJ1-1, with 7 bases aligning to TRBD1. This CDR3 is 13 amino acids long. V dropped 6 bases and J dropped 8; count of bases not matched to a gene: 9. The V gene's germline CDR1 is SGHVS and CDR2 FQNEAQ. CDR3 sequence: CASSRDRDGEAFF. In DNA form, the CDR3 reads TGTGCCAGCAGTCGTGACAGGGACGGGGAAGCTTTCTTT.

This chain connects TRBV4-1 to TRBJ1-4; D ambiguous. The CDR3 has 19 amino acids. The germline V and J ends were trimmed by 1 base and 6 bases, with 24 bases remaining between them. Germline V gives CDR1 MGHRA, CDR2 YSYEKL. The CDR3 loop is CASSQGERLTKGADEKLFF. The DNA of the CDR3 is TGCGCCAGCAGCCAAGGGGAGAGACTTACGAAGGGAGCCGATGAAAAACTGTTTTTT.

The gene calls are TRBV12-3 or TRBV12-4 and TRBJ2-1; D unresolved. V dropped 2 bases and J dropped 7 bases, with 6 bases sitting between them. The CDR3 loop spans 12 amino acids. CDR3 residues: CASSLFVNEQFF. CDR3 DNA sequence: TGTGCCAGCAGTTTATTTGTAAATGAGCAGTTCTTC.

V and J are TRBV7-2 and TRBJ1-4; 8 nucleotides agree with TRBD1. This CDR3 has 18 residues. The germline gives CDR1 SGHTA, CDR2 FQGNSA. Germline trimming cut 2 bases from V and 0 bases from J; bases unmatched to any gene: 8. CDR3 residues: CASSLIGQGAATNEKLFF. In DNA form, the CDR3 reads TGTGCCAGCAGCTTAATAGGTCAGGGGGCGGCAACTAATGAAAAACTGTTTTTT.

The chain employs TRBV28 and TRBJ2-2; D perhaps matches TRBD2 (5 bases). V was pared by 6 bases and J by 5 bases, with 13 bases between. From germline, CDR1 is MDHEN and CDR2 SYDVKM. The CDR3 loop spans 14 amino acids. CDR3 in DNA: TGTGCCAGCAGATTCCAAACGGGGACCGGGGAGCTGTTTTTT. Its protein product is CASRFQTGTGELFF.

The chain employs TRBV5-8 and TRBJ1-2; no clear D. The CDR3 has 14 residues. From germline, CDR1 is SGHTS and CDR2 YDEGEE. The V end was cut by 0 bases, the J end by 6 bases, with 12 bases between. CDR3 nucleotides: TGTGCCAGCAGCTTGGGGCGACAAGCCCATGGCTACACCTTC. Translation gives CASSLGRQAHGYTF.

The chain links TRBV9 to TRBJ2-3; 8 bases are shared with TRBD1. Germline V gives CDR1 SGDLS, CDR2 YYNGEE. The V and J ends lost 4 bases and 4 bases, in that order; junction bases with no gene match: 8. This CDR3 comprises 15 residues. CDR3 loop: CASSSGTGFPDTQYF. For the CDR3, the DNA is TGTGCCAGCAGCTCAGGGACAGGTTTCCCAGATACGCAGTATTTT.

The J gene is TRBJ1-2, the V gene TRBV25-1; perhaps TRBD1 as D (6 bases). Trimming took off 0 bases at V and 8 bases at J, with 16 bases between the two ends. Germline V gene sequence: CDR1 MGHDK, CDR2 SYGVNS. The CDR3 covers 15 residues. The CDR3 sequence is CASSEYGTRIGGYTF. CDR3 sequence (DNA): TGTGCCAGCAGTGAATATGGGACAAGGATTGGGGGCTACACCTTC.

This clone was counted a few times. V gene TRBV5-1 combines with J gene TRBJ2-2; the D is unclear. The germline V gene has CDR1 SGHRS and CDR2 YFSETQ. CDR3 length equals 15 residues. V lost 0 bases to trimming and J lost 1 base, with 7 bases between them. The CDR3 loop reads CASSLAGMNTGELFF. For the CDR3, the DNA is TGCGCCAGCAGCTTGGCCGGTATGAACACCGGGGAGCTGTTTTTT.

The J gene is TRBJ1-5, the V gene TRBV2; 8 nucleotides agree with TRBD1. J gave up 7 bases and V 3 bases, and 5 bases lay outside the gene matches. The CDR3 consists of 14 residues. Germline V gene data show CDR1 as SNHLY and CDR2 as FYNNEI. The CDR3 DNA reads TGTGCCAGCAGTGAGTCAGGGGGCGACCAGCCCCAGCATTTT. Encoded protein: CASSESGGDQPQHF.

The genes are TRBV5-6 and TRBJ2-6, with D perhaps matching TRBD1 (6 bases). Germline assignment: CDR1 SGHDT and CDR2 YYEEEE. Trimming pared 3 bases from V and 0 bases from J, leaving 13 bases between. There are 17 residues in the CDR3. The CDR3 DNA sequence: TGTGCCAGCAGCTCAACAGGGTCGCGCTCTGGGGCCAACGTCCTGACTTTC. It codes for CASSSTGSRSGANVLTF.

This clone was detected only a few times. This chain links TRBV19 with TRBJ1-5, with a weak D call TRBD1 (5 bases). The CDR3 is 15 amino acids. Trimming stripped 3 bases from V and 3 bases from J, with 12 bases between. Germline V gene data show CDR1 as LNHDA and CDR2 as SQIVND (reference sequence). CDR3 bases: TGTGCCAGTAGTATGGCCGACAGCTACAATCAGCCCCAGCATTTT. As protein: CASSMADSYNQPQHF. Supplemented by reference TRBV19 and TRBJ1-5, the full variable domain reads DGGITQSPKYLFRKEGQNVTLSCEQNLNHDAMYWYRQDPGQGLRLIYYSQIVNDFQKGDIAEGYSVSREKKESFPLTVTSAQKNPTAFYLCASSMADSYNQPQHFGDGTRLSIL.

The rearrangement uses TRBV12-3 or TRBV12-4 and TRBJ2-1, with 8 bases aligning to TRBD2. The V segment lost 8 bases and the J segment 15 bases; nucleotides outside the gene matches: 15. The CDR3 runs 13 residues. Written as DNA, the CDR3 is TGTGCCAGCGGAAGATCGGGACTAGGGAAATCGTTCTTC. It yields the protein CASGRSGLGKSFF.